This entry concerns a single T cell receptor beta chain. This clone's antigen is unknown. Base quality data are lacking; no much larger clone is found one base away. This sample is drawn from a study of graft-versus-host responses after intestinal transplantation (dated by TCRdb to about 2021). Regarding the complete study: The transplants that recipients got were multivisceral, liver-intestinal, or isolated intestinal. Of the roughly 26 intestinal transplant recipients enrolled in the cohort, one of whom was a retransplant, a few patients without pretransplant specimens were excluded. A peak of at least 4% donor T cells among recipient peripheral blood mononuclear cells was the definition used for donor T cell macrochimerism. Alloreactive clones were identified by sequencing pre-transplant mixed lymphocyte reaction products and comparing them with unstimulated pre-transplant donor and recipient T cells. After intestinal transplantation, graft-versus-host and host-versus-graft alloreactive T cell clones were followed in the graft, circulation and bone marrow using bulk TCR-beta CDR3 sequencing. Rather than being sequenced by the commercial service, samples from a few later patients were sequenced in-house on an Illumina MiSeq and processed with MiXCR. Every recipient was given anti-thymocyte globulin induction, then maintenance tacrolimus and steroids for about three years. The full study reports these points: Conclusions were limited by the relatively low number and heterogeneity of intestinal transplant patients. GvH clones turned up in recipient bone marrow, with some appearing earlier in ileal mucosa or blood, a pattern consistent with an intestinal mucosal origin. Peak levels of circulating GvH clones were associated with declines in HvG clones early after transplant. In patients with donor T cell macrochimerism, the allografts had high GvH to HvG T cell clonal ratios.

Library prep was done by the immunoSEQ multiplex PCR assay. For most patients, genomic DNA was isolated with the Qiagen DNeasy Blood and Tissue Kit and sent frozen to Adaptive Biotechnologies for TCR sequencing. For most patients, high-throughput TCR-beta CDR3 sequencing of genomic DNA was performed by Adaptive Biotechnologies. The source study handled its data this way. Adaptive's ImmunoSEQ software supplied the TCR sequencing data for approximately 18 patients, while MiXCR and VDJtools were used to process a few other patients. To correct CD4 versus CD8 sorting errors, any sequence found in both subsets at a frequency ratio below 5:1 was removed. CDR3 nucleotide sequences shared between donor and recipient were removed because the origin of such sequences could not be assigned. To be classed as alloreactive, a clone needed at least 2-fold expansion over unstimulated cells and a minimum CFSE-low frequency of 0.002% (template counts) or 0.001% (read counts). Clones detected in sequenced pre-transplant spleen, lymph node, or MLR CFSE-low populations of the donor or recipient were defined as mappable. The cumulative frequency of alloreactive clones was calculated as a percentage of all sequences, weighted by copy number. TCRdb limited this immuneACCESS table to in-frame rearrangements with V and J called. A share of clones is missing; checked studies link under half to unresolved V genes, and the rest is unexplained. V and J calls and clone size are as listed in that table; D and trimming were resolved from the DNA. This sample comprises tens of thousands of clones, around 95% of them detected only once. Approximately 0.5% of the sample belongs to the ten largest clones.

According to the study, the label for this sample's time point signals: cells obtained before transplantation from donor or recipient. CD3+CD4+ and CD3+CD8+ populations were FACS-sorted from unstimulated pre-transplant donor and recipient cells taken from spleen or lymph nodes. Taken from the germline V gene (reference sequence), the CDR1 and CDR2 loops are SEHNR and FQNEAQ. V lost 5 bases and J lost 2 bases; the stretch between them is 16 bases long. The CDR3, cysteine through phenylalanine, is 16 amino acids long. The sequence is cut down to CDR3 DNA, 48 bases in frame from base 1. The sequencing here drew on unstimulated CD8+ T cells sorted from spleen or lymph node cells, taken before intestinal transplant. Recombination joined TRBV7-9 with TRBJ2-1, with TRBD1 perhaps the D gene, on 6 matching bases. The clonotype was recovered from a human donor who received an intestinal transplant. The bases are TGTGCCAGCAGCGGAAACCCCCAGGGGACCTACAATGAGCAGTTCTTC. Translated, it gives CASSGNPQGTYNEQFF.